Listed here are 19 T cell receptor beta chains from one sample, sequenced in a study of response to subunit inactivated influenza vaccine. TCRdb ran MiXCR on the RT-PCR reads and lists one entry per CDR3 protein. This sample has fewer than 800,000 distinct CDR3 sequences, with approximately 14% found just once. The input for sequencing was PBMCs from blood, taken 11 to 12 days after vaccination. All receptors come from a man aged 50 to 59 who received an inactivated influenza vaccine.

This clonotype has a count of ten or more. Here the CDR3 reads CASSQDLGRRSGELFF. CDR3 nucleotide sequence: TGTGCCAGCAGCCAAGATCTTGGGCGGAGGTCCGGGGAGCTGTTTTTT. The chain links TRBV4-2 to TRBJ2-2; perhaps TRBD2 as D (5 bases). The length of the CDR3 is 16 residues. Deletions cut 0 bases from V and 6 bases from J, with 14 bases between. Looked up from germline, CDR1 is LGHNA and CDR2 is YNFKEQ.

This clonotype was counted a few times. This chain joins TRBV5-1 and TRBJ2-2; the D gene is possibly TRBD1 (6 bases). Trimming shortened V by 0 bases and J by 5 bases, and 11 bases separated the two germline ends. Germline assignment: CDR1 SGHRS and CDR2 YFSETQ. The CDR3 sequence is 15 residues long. CDR3 protein: CASSLVAGETGELFF. Written as DNA, the CDR3 is TGCGCCAGCAGCTTGGTAGCAGGGGAAACCGGGGAGCTGTTTTTT. Full variable domain (rest looked up from reference TRBV5-1 and TRBJ2-2): KAGVTQTPRYLIKTRGQQVTLSCSPISGHRSVSWYQQTPGQGLQFLFEYFSETQRNKGNFPGRFSGRQFSNSRSEMNVSTLELGDSALYLCASSLVAGETGELFFGEGSRLTVL.

This chain links TRBV18 with TRBJ2-1, with D unclear. V lost 3 bases to trimming and J lost 3 bases, with 18 bases between them. CDR3 length equals 17 residues. Germline CDR1 reads KGHSH; CDR2 reads LQKENI. The CDR3 coding sequence is TGTGCCAGCTCACCGCTTGGCCTCCTCCCTAACTACAATGAGCAGTTCTTC. Translating it yields CASSPLGLLPNYNEQFF.

The chain combines TRBV4-3 with TRBJ2-7; 7 positions match TRBD1. Germline V gene lookup returns CDR1 LGHNA and CDR2 YSLEER. This CDR3 spans 14 amino acids. V lost 0 bases, J lost 6 bases, and 5 bases stayed unmatched. CDR3 bases: TGCGCCAGCAGCCAAGAACAGGGGAGTTTCGAGCAGTACTTC. Translating it yields CASSQEQGSFEQYF.

This rearrangement joins TRBV2 to TRBJ1-2, with 9 bases that match TRBD1. Per germline, CDR1 SNHLY and CDR2 FYNNEI. The CDR3 contains 12 residues. Unmatched junction bases numbered 2, after V lost 5 bases and J lost 7 bases. CDR3 in DNA: TGTGCCAGCAGTACAGGGGGCACTGGCTACACCTTC. It is translated as CASSTGGTGYTF.

The J gene is TRBJ2-1, the V gene TRBV20-1, with 14 nucleotides matching TRBD2. Trimming removed 3 bases from V and 10 bases from J; junction bases left unmatched: 8. This CDR3 region has 15 residues. CDR1 and CDR2 (germline): DFQATT, SNEGSKA (reference sequence). Here the CDR3 reads CSARQTSGRAWEQFF. The CDR3 region has the DNA TGCAGTGCTAGGCAGACTAGCGGGAGGGCGTGGGAGCAGTTCTTC.

The sample holds a few counts of this clonotype. The chain carries TRBV4-3 and TRBJ2-7, with 9 bases aligning to TRBD1. The germline gives CDR1 LGHNA, CDR2 YSLEER. This CDR3 has 14 residues. Losses at the gene ends were 3 bases for V and 3 bases for J; bases not matched to a gene: 3. The CDR3 DNA follows: TGCGCCAGCAGCCAGGGGACAGGGCGCTACGAGCAGTACTTC. Translated, it gives CASSQGTGRYEQYF.

This chain joins TRBV29-1 and TRBJ2-7; 12 bases fit TRBD1. The CDR3 runs to 15 residues. J gave up 4 bases and V 4 bases, and 8 bases lay outside the gene matches. CDR1 and CDR2 from the germline V gene are SQVTM and ANQGSEA. CDR3 residues: CSVVFWDRGQYEQYF. The CDR3 DNA follows: TGCAGCGTTGTATTTTGGGACAGGGGGCAATACGAGCAGTACTTC.

CDR3 nucleotide sequence: TGTGCCAGCAGCCAAGAAAGGGGACGACGGTTCTTC. Encoded protein: CASSQERGRRFF. This chain joins TRBV3-1 and TRBJ2-1, with D perhaps given as TRBD1 or TRBD2 (5 bases each). Germline values: CDR1 LGHDT, CDR2 YNNKEL (reference sequence). The V end lost 0 bases, the J end lost 15 bases, and 12 bases lay between the germline ends. CDR3 size: 12 residues.

The gene calls are TRBV18 and TRBJ2-1; D is perhaps TRBD2 (6 bases). V was cut by 3 bases and J by 0 bases, with 9 bases left in between. The CDR3 runs to 15 residues. The germline gives CDR1 KGHSH, CDR2 LQKENI. In nucleotides, the CDR3 is TGTGCCAGCTCACCTAGGCGGGACTCCTACAATGAGCAGTTCTTC. Protein: CASSPRRDSYNEQFF.

In this sample, this clonotype turned up a few times. This chain links TRBV29-1 with TRBJ2-5, with 8 positions matching TRBD1. The junction had 12 bases not matched to a gene; V was cut back by 4 bases and J by 5 bases. Germline CDR1 is SQVTM and CDR2 is ANQGSEA. The CDR3 is 15 residues long. The CDR3 spells CSVGAGGAPGETQYF. CDR3 DNA: TGCAGCGTTGGTGCAGGGGGCGCCCCGGGGGAGACCCAGTACTTC.

This clonotype was recorded a few times. CDR3 sequence: CASSLGDSNSPLHF. The CDR3 DNA follows: TGCGCCAGCAGCTTGGGGGACAGTAATTCACCCCTCCACTTT. The chain has TRBV5-1 and TRBJ1-6; 7 bases are a match to TRBD1. Germline loops: CDR1 SGHRS, CDR2 YFSETQ. The CDR3 length is 14 residues. Trimming took 0 bases from V and 6 from J; bases not matched to a gene: 0.

The rearrangement links TRBV20-1 to TRBJ1-2; D is unresolved. CDR1 is DFQATT and CDR2 is SNEGSKA in the germline V gene (reference sequence). V shed 6 bases and J shed 1 base, with 21 bases lying between them. CDR3 length: 16 amino acids. This chain's CDR3 is CSANRGASTHNYGYTF. In DNA, the CDR3 is TGCAGTGCCAACCGGGGAGCCTCGACCCATAACTATGGCTACACCTTC.

This chain uses TRBV3-1 with TRBJ2-3, with D possibly being TRBD2 (7 bases). CDR1 is LGHDT and CDR2 is YNNKEL in the germline V gene (reference sequence). V lost 4 bases to trimming and J lost 3 bases, with 14 bases between them. The CDR3 extends over 15 amino acids. The CDR3 DNA sequence: TGTGCCAGCAGCCCCTCCGGGGGGCTGACAGATACGCAGTATTTT. Residues: CASSPSGGLTDTQYF.

In this sample, this clonotype turned up many times. The CDR3 is CSASGGLGYEQYF. CDR3 coding DNA: TGCAGTGCTAGTGGGGGTTTAGGCTACGAGCAGTACTTC. The V and J genes are TRBV20-1 and TRBJ2-7, with D tentatively TRBD1 or TRBD2 (5 bases each). In germline, CDR1 is DFQATT, CDR2 SNEGSKA (reference sequence). This CDR3 contains 13 residues. V lost 3 bases and J 3 bases, leaving 12 bases between the germline ends.

The chain is built from TRBV20-1 and TRBJ2-3; TRBD2 agrees at 11 bases. Germline V gives CDR1 DFQATT, CDR2 SNEGSKA (reference sequence). This CDR3 is built from 15 residues. V dropped 3 bases and J dropped 1; count of bases not matched to a gene: 3. The CDR3 DNA reads as TGCAGTGCTAGTGGGACTAGCGGCCGCACAGATACGCAGTATTTT. Protein sequence: CSASGTSGRTDTQYF.

The table lists this clonotype with a few counts. CDR3 loop: CASGLEQSTEAFF. CDR3 nucleotide sequence: TGTGCTAGTGGTTTGGAACAGAGCACTGAAGCTTTCTTT. The chain joins TRBV12-5 to TRBJ1-1, with D unresolved. Germline CDR1 and CDR2: LGHNT and FRNRAP. Trimming removed 1 base at V and 4 bases at J, with 7 bases between. The CDR3 has 13 amino acids.

The chain has TRBV20-1 and TRBJ2-7; possibly TRBD1 for D (5 bases). V lost 2 bases and J lost 3, with 11 bases in between. The germline CDR1 and CDR2 sequences are DFQATT and SNEGSKA (reference sequence). The CDR3 extends over 13 amino acids. CDR3 protein: CSARQGLGYEQYF. The DNA of the CDR3 is TGCAGTGCTAGACAGGGTCTGGGCTACGAGCAGTACTTC.

The rearrangement links TRBV3-1 to TRBJ2-1; no firm D call. Trimming removed 0 bases at V and 13 bases at J, with 10 bases between. The germline V gene encodes CDR1 LGHDT and CDR2 YNNKEL (reference sequence). The CDR3 spans 12 residues. The CDR3 DNA is TGTGCCAGCAGCCAAGATAAGCTTTACCAGTTCTTC. Amino acid sequence: CASSQDKLYQFF.